Presented here are 11 T cell receptor beta chains from one specimen sequenced in a study of PD-L1 blockade in urothelial cancer (dated by TCRdb to the late 2010s). The library was prepared using the immunoSEQ multiplex PCR assay. TCRdb obtained this table from immuneACCESS and retained in-frame rearrangements with V and J assigned. These tables miss some clones; where compared with another copy, unresolved V genes account for less than half of the shortfall, and the remainder is unexplained. The sample table lists more than 40,000 clones, more than 70% of them with a count of one. The top ten clonotypes cover roughly 13% of the sample. The sample was PBMCs, taken around atezolizumab (anti-PD-L1) treatment. Source of these receptors: a woman aged 60-75 years with urothelial cancer.

A single count supports this clone. The chain has TRBV27 and TRBJ2-3; TRBD1 agrees at 11 bases. The ends lost 6 bases at V and 3 bases at J; junction bases unmatched: 8. The CDR3 spans 16 residues. CDR1 is MNHEY, CDR2 SMNVEV, per germline (reference sequence). The CDR3 is CASRKSRDRGTDTQYF. The CDR3 region has the DNA TGTGCCAGCAGGAAGAGTAGGGACAGGGGGACAGATACGCAGTATTTT.

This chain joins TRBV28 and TRBJ2-3, with TRBD1 identical over 12 bases. This CDR3 is 16 amino acids long. The V segment lost 4 bases and the J segment 6 bases; nucleotides outside the gene matches: 8. The germline CDR1 and CDR2 sequences are MDHEN and SYDVKM. CDR3 coding DNA: TGTGCCAGCAGTTATTCCGGGACAGGGGGCCGTGATACGCAGTATTTT. Protein sequence: CASSYSGTGGRDTQYF.

V is TRBV27 and J is TRBJ1-2; TRBD1 aligns across 10 bases. With V trimmed by 7 bases and J by 8 bases, 16 bases remained unmatched. The CDR3 runs 16 residues. Germline values: CDR1 MNHEY, CDR2 SMNVEV (reference sequence). CDR3 residues: CASTPTGTGVRRGYTF. The CDR3 nucleotides are TGTGCCAGCACCCCAACCGGGACAGGGGTCAGGCGGGGCTACACCTTC.

This chain joins TRBV7-8 and TRBJ1-2; 8 nucleotides line up with TRBD1. CDR1 is SGHVS, CDR2 FQNEAQ, per germline. Germline trimming cut 2 bases from V and 4 bases from J; bases unmatched to any gene: 6. The CDR3 covers 15 residues. The CDR3 DNA reads as TGTGCCAGCAGCTTAATTTCCGGACAGGGCTATGGCTACACCTTC. Protein: CASSLISGQGYGYTF.

The chain's CDR3 is CASSPPQQGPYGYTF. As DNA, the CDR3 is TGTGCCAGTAGTCCCCCCCAACAGGGTCCTTATGGCTACACCTTC. V gene TRBV19 combines with J gene TRBJ1-2; maybe TRBD1 (6 bases). CDR3 length: 15 amino acids. Trimming removed 5 bases from V and 5 bases from J, with 18 bases in between. Looked up from germline, CDR1 is LNHDA and CDR2 is SQIVND (reference sequence).

J is TRBJ1-6 and V is TRBV6-5, with a weak D call TRBD1 (6 bases). The CDR3 length is 15 residues. The V and J ends lost 0 bases and 10 bases respectively, with 13 bases between them. Germline loops: CDR1 MNHEY, CDR2 SVGAGI. CDR3 residues: CASSYSGRGYSPLHF. The CDR3 nucleotides are TGTGCCAGCAGTTACTCGGGGAGGGGGTACTCACCCCTCCACTTT.

The genes are TRBV27 and TRBJ2-3; D perhaps matches TRBD2 (6 bases). V dropped 2 bases and J dropped 0 bases, with 15 bases sitting between them. CDR3 length: 17 residues. Germline V CDR1 and CDR2: MNHEY, SMNVEV (reference sequence). DNA of the CDR3: TGTGCCAGCAGTTTAGGAGCCTGGGGGGAGAGCACAGATACGCAGTATTTT. Its translation: CASSLGAWGESTDTQYF.

CDR3 in DNA: TGCGCCAGCAGCTTGGGGACTAGCTTCGACAATGAGCAGTTCTTC. Translated: CASSLGTSFDNEQFF. The J gene is TRBJ2-1, the V gene TRBV5-1, with 8 bases lining up with TRBD2. The CDR3 is 15 amino acids. In germline, CDR1 is SGHRS, CDR2 YFSETQ. Trimming removed 0 bases from V and 5 bases from J; junction bases left unmatched: 4.

J is TRBJ1-2 and V is TRBV11-2, with D perhaps TRBD1 (5 bases). Germline CDR1 reads SGHAT; CDR2 reads FQNNGV. The CDR3 extends over 14 amino acids. Trimming removed 7 bases at V and 0 bases at J, with 12 bases between. CDR3 bases: TGTGCCAGCACCCGGGGGGTAGCTAACTATGGCTACACCTTC. This translates into CASTRGVANYGYTF.

The V and J genes are TRBV14 and TRBJ1-2; D unclear. Germline V gives CDR1 SGHDN, CDR2 FVKESK. The V end was cut by 5 bases, the J end by 8 bases, with 12 bases between. This CDR3 has 12 amino acids. The CDR3 is CASSKTGLGYTF. The CDR3 DNA reads as TGTGCCAGCAGCAAAACGGGTTTGGGCTACACCTTC.

V is TRBV4-1 and J is TRBJ2-4, with D maybe TRBD1 (5 bases). The germline V gene has CDR1 MGHRA and CDR2 YSYEKL. There are 17 residues in the CDR3. Trimming removed 4 bases at V and 1 base at J, with 17 bases between. The CDR3 nucleotides read TGCGCCAGCAGCCTCGCGTGGGGCCTCCTGGCCAAAAACATTCAGTACTTC. This codes for CASSLAWGLLAKNIQYF.